The 32 T cell receptor beta chains given below trace back to one sample, sequenced in a study of monozygotic twins with inflammatory bowel disease. With the 5' RACE reads reprocessed, TCRdb shows one record per CDR3 protein and no DNA. Its table records fewer than 400,000 distinct CDR3 sequences. The sample was blood. The receptors were gathered from a human donor with ulcerative colitis or Crohn's disease, or a healthy co-twin of an affected twin (not recorded which).

The chain employs TRBV6-2 or TRBV6-3 and TRBJ2-5; lacking DNA, the TRBD2 call made by TCRdb goes unchecked. There are 15 residues in the CDR3. Per germline, CDR1 MNHEY and CDR2 SVGEGT. CDR3 amino acids: CASSRHDAGYETQYF.

The chain links TRBV20-1 to TRBJ2-7; TCRdb selects TRBD2, and the lack of DNA leaves this call unchecked. Germline-derived CDR1 and CDR2 are DFQATT and SNEGSKA (reference sequence). The CDR3 has 13 amino acids. The CDR3 sequence is CSAAGLEVTEQYF.

The V call is TRBV6-6, the J call TRBJ2-2; TCRdb lists TRBD2, though no DNA is available to test this call. Germline loops: CDR1 MNHNY, CDR2 SVGAGI (reference sequence). The CDR3 has 13 amino acids. The CDR3 loop reads CASSNSGTGELFF.

The rearrangement uses TRBV20-1 and TRBJ2-1; TCRdb's assignment of TRBD2 cannot be checked, as there is no DNA. This CDR3 contains 14 residues. Germline CDR1 is DFQATT and CDR2 is SNEGSKA (reference sequence). CDR3 loop: CSAFRTSGRGGQFF.

The V call is TRBV12-3 or TRBV12-4, the J call TRBJ2-1; absent DNA, TCRdb's TRBD1 call cannot be checked. The CDR3 is 13 residues long. Here the CDR3 reads CASHYPGINEQFF.

V gene TRBV6-1 combines with J gene TRBJ1-3. CDR1 is MNHNS and CDR2 is SASEGT in the germline V gene. The CDR3 covers 17 residues. The CDR3 sequence is CASSVALVSGSGNTIYF.

The J gene is TRBJ2-2, the V gene TRBV5-1; TCRdb calls TRBD1, which cannot be checked without DNA. Germline CDR1 is SGHRS and CDR2 is YFSETQ. The CDR3 is 16 residues long. The CDR3 sequence is CASSSSTGGYSGELFF.

The CDR3 loop reads CASSPINSGAAFADTQYF. J is TRBJ2-3 and V is TRBV5-1; there is no DNA to check the TCRdb D call of TRBD1. The germline CDR1 and CDR2 sequences are SGHRS and YFSETQ. The CDR3 has 18 residues.

The chain joins TRBV5-1 to TRBJ2-5; with no DNA, the TCRdb D assignment of TRBD1 cannot be verified. Per the germline V gene, CDR1 is SGHRS and CDR2 is YFSETQ. The CDR3 sequence is 13 residues long. The CDR3 sequence is CASSFRDLETQYF.

J is TRBJ1-5 and V is TRBV12-3 or TRBV12-4. This CDR3 has 12 amino acids. The CDR3 loop reads CASSGLNQPQHF.

J is TRBJ2-7 and V is TRBV10-3; TCRdb designates TRBD2, a call that cannot be tested without DNA. The CDR3 has 15 residues. Germline CDR1 is ENHRY and CDR2 is SYGVKD. The CDR3 is CAIRGSVAGAYEQYF.

J is TRBJ1-2 and V is TRBV5-4; the TRBD1 assignment by TCRdb is unverifiable without DNA. CDR1 is SGHNT, CDR2 YYREEE, per germline (reference sequence). The CDR3 loop spans 13 amino acids. The CDR3 protein is CASSSTGVGGYTF.

The chain is built from TRBV5-5 and TRBJ2-7; checking the TCRdb D call of TRBD2 is not possible without DNA. Germline V gene data show CDR1 as SGHKS and CDR2 as YYEKEE (reference sequence). The CDR3 totals 13 residues. The CDR3 loop reads CASSPRGAEEQYF. The variable domain in full, with the rest retrieved from reference TRBV5-5 and TRBJ2-7, is DAGVTQSPTHLIKTRGQQVTLRCSPISGHKSVSWYQQVLGQGPQFIFQYYEKEERGRGNFPDRFSARQFPNYSSELNVNALLLGDSALYLCASSPRGAEEQYFGPGTRLTVT.

The chain uses TRBV7-9 and TRBJ1-1. Germline loops: CDR1 SEHNR, CDR2 FQNEAQ (reference sequence). The length of the CDR3 is 14 residues. The CDR3 loop reads CASSLGVRNTEAFF. Variable domain in full (rest from reference TRBV7-9 and TRBJ1-1): DTGVSQNPRHKITKRGQNVTFRCDPISEHNRLYWYRQTLGQGPEFLTYFQNEAQLEKSRLLSDRFSAERPKGSFSTLEIQRTEQGDSAMYLCASSLGVRNTEAFFGQGTRLTVV.

The chain combines TRBV12-3 or TRBV12-4 with TRBJ1-5; TCRdb names TRBD1, which stays unverified in the absence of DNA. This CDR3 has 14 amino acids. This chain's CDR3 is CASSFGGDNQPQHF.

The J gene is TRBJ1-2, the V gene TRBV12-3 or TRBV12-4. The CDR3 loop spans 12 amino acids. CDR3 protein: CASSKDNYGYTF.

The chain links TRBV7-9 to TRBJ2-3. Germline CDR1 SEHNR, CDR2 FQNEAQ (reference sequence). The CDR3 has 14 residues. Here the CDR3 reads CASSLDGVTDTQYF.

This chain uses TRBV7-8 with TRBJ1-1. CDR1 and CDR2 from the germline V gene are SGHVS and FQNEAQ. The CDR3 runs to 13 residues. CDR3 sequence: CASSFVQNTEAFF.

The V call is TRBV4-3, the J call TRBJ1-5. CDR3 length: 16 amino acids. Germline-derived CDR1 and CDR2 are LGHNA and YSLEER. CDR3 protein: CASSQDTRGRRQPQHF.

V and J are TRBV18 and TRBJ1-1. Germline V CDR1 and CDR2: KGHSH, LQKENI. The CDR3 runs to 15 residues. The CDR3 spells CASSPLVLLNTEAFF. Full variable domain (rest looked up from reference TRBV18 and TRBJ1-1): NAGVMQNPRHLVRRRGQEARLRCSPMKGHSHVYWYRQLPEEGLKFMVYLQKENIIDESGMPKERFSAEFPKEGPSILRIQQVVRGDSAAYFCASSPLVLLNTEAFFGQGTRLTVV.

This sequence joins TRBV7-2 and TRBJ2-2; as DNA is missing, the TRBD1 call by TCRdb cannot be tested. The length of the CDR3 is 14 residues. Germline values: CDR1 SGHTA, CDR2 FQGNSA. CDR3 sequence: CASSGTGGTGELFF.

This sequence joins TRBV27 and TRBJ1-1. This CDR3 has 14 amino acids. From germline, CDR1 is MNHEY and CDR2 SMNVEV (reference sequence). CDR3 region: CASSSSYFGTEAFF.

J is TRBJ2-4 and V is TRBV28; the TCRdb call, TRBD1, lacks DNA for checking. CDR3 size: 12 residues. Per the germline V gene, CDR1 is MDHEN and CDR2 is SYDVKM. This CDR3 is CASSRRGTIQYF.

CDR3 region: CASSLAGKGTNEKLFF. The V and J genes are TRBV7-8 and TRBJ1-4; with no DNA, the TCRdb D assignment of TRBD1 cannot be verified. The CDR3 consists of 16 residues. Germline V CDR1 and CDR2: SGHVS, FQNEAQ.

J is TRBJ2-5 and V is TRBV6-6; TCRdb reports TRBD1, a call that lacks DNA to check it against. The CDR3 is 14 residues long. Germline lookup yields CDR1 MNHNY and CDR2 SVGAGI (reference sequence). The CDR3 protein is CASSYSGGFETQYF.

The chain combines TRBV7-9 with TRBJ2-1; the TRBD2 assignment by TCRdb is unverifiable without DNA. Germline values: CDR1 SEHNR, CDR2 FQNEAQ (reference sequence). The length of the CDR3 is 16 residues. The CDR3 sequence is CASSLTGVAGYSEQFF.

This chain uses TRBV4-3 with TRBJ1-5. CDR3 length: 16 amino acids. The germline V gene encodes CDR1 LGHNA and CDR2 YSLEER. The CDR3 is CASSQDVVGINQPQHF.

The gene calls are TRBV28 and TRBJ2-7; TCRdb calls TRBD2, which cannot be checked without DNA. The CDR3 has 13 amino acids. Germline V gene data show CDR1 as MDHEN and CDR2 as SYDVKM. The CDR3 spells CASTAGGGYEQYF.

The genes are TRBV5-1 and TRBJ2-1; TCRdb reports TRBD1, a call that lacks DNA to check it against. CDR1 SGHRS and CDR2 YFSETQ come from the germline V gene. This CDR3 has 14 amino acids. CDR3 residues: CASSLDRDYNEQFF.

The chain couples TRBV2 to TRBJ2-1; TCRdb proposes TRBD1, but this gene call is untestable without DNA. The CDR3 spans 14 residues. Germline V CDR1 and CDR2: SNHLY, FYNNEI. This CDR3 is CASSGQVIFNEQFF.

The chain recombines TRBV7-8 with TRBJ2-5; with no DNA, the TCRdb D assignment of TRBD2 cannot be verified. This CDR3 spans 17 amino acids. The germline V gene encodes CDR1 SGHVS and CDR2 FQNEAQ. The CDR3 loop is CASSKSPREGYQETQYF.

This chain connects TRBV7-2 to TRBJ2-6; there is no DNA to check the TCRdb D call of TRBD1. Germline lookup yields CDR1 SGHTA and CDR2 FQGNSA. The CDR3 consists of 15 residues. CDR3 loop: CASSRQGPGANVLTF.